This TCR beta chain was retrieved from a study of T cells in Graves' hyperthyroidism and ophthalmopathy. The CDR3 regions of TCR beta were amplified from RNA transcripts. Primed by the HTBI set, a first-round RT-PCR was run on the TCR CDR3. TCRdb reprocessed the multiplex PCR reads via MiXCR and lists one record per CDR3 protein. The profile shows roughly 710,000 distinct CDR3 sequences, about 35% of them singletons. Investigators excluded patients with uncontrolled infection, other autoimmune disease, pregnancy or lactation. The CDR3 contains 15 residues. Germline V gives CDR1 SGHTA, CDR2 FQGNSA. V lost 1 base and J 5 bases, leaving 11 bases between the germline ends.

This TCR derives from a woman aged 40-49 years with Graves' hyperthyroidism. V gene TRBV7-2 combines with J gene TRBJ2-2; perhaps TRBD2 as D (7 bases). Sequenced sample: blood. CDR3 sequence: CASSLGGGPTGELFF. In nucleotides, the CDR3 is TGTGCCAGCAGCTTAGGCGGGGGCCCTACCGGGGAGCTGTTTTTT.